The rows below give T cell receptor beta chains drawn from one sample of a study of beta chain features in type 1 diabetes. Measured with immunoSEQ multiplex PCR; TCRdb has only the in-frame clones, and not every one. The table includes some 250,000 clones, less than 35% detected once. The sequenced material came from central memory CD4+ T cells from blood. All receptors come from a man younger than 40 in good health. Each CDR3 is given with its conserved first and last residue. A D gene is named only where the DNA matches it firmly. Clone size is given for some rows only: seen once, a few or many times, or a class if the clone is expanded.

d_call: NA; clone_size: NA; j_call: TRBJ2-3; v_call: TRBV23-1; cdr3_aa: CASSQSGSTDTQYF; cdr3_nt: TGCGCCAGCAGTCAATCAGGCAGTACAGATACGCAGTATTTT
d_call: NA; clone_size: NA; j_call: TRBJ2-7; v_call: TRBV29-1; cdr3_aa: CSVGISREQYF; cdr3_nt: TGCAGCGTCGGGATCTCTCGAGAGCAGTACTTC
d_call: TRBD2; clone_size: many; j_call: TRBJ2-1; v_call: TRBV2; cdr3_aa: CASMLAGFEQFF; cdr3_nt: TGTGCCAGCATGCTAGCGGGATTTGAGCAGTTCTTC
d_call: NA; clone_size: NA; j_call: TRBJ2-6; v_call: TRBV13; cdr3_aa: CASSQRTGANVLTF; cdr3_nt: TGTGCCAGCAGCCAAAGGACTGGGGCCAACGTCCTGACTTTC
d_call: NA; clone_size: many; j_call: TRBJ2-1; v_call: TRBV20-1; cdr3_aa: CSASPVDEQFF; cdr3_nt: TGCAGTGCTAGCCCTGTCGATGAGCAGTTCTTC
d_call: TRBD2; clone_size: few; j_call: TRBJ2-7; v_call: TRBV28; cdr3_aa: CASGTSGRAQQYF; cdr3_nt: TGTGCCAGCGGTACTAGCGGGAGGGCCCAGCAGTACTTC
d_call: NA; clone_size: few; j_call: TRBJ2-7; v_call: TRBV10-3; cdr3_aa: CAIRGGQPYEQYF; cdr3_nt: TGTGCCATCAGGGGGGGACAGCCCTACGAGCAGTACTTC
d_call: TRBD1; clone_size: NA; j_call: TRBJ2-7; v_call: TRBV6-5; cdr3_aa: CASSPGTGLHEQYF; cdr3_nt: TGTGCCAGCAGCCCCGGGACAGGGCTCCACGAGCAGTACTTC
d_call: NA; clone_size: NA; j_call: TRBJ1-6; v_call: TRBV10-3; cdr3_aa: CAISESQINSPLHF; cdr3_nt: TGTGCCATCAGTGAGTCGCAGATTAATTCACCCCTCCACTTT
d_call: NA; clone_size: NA; j_call: TRBJ2-2; v_call: TRBV28; cdr3_aa: CASYLRGTGELFF; cdr3_nt: TGTGCCAGCTACCTACGGGGCACCGGGGAGCTGTTTTTT
d_call: NA; clone_size: few; j_call: TRBJ2-3; v_call: TRBV29-1; cdr3_aa: CSVEGEQDTQYF; cdr3_nt: TGCAGCGTTGAAGGAGAGCAGGATACGCAGTATTTT
d_call: NA; clone_size: few; j_call: TRBJ2-3; v_call: TRBV11-2; cdr3_aa: CASSLERGDTQYF; cdr3_nt: TGTGCCAGCAGCTTAGAACGAGGAGATACGCAGTATTTT
d_call: NA; clone_size: few; j_call: TRBJ2-3; v_call: TRBV6-6; cdr3_aa: CASSSHVTDTQYF; cdr3_nt: TGTGCCAGCAGTTCCCACGTCACAGATACGCAGTATTTT
d_call: NA; clone_size: NA; j_call: TRBJ2-1; v_call: TRBV19; cdr3_aa: CASSPRGYNEQFF; cdr3_nt: TGTGCCAGTAGCCCCCGGGGCTACAATGAGCAGTTCTTC
d_call: TRBD2; clone_size: few; j_call: TRBJ2-5; v_call: TRBV11-2; cdr3_aa: CASSPSPYGGTNQETQYF; cdr3_nt: TGTGCCAGCAGCCCTTCCCCCTACGGGGGGACGAACCAAGAGACCCAGTACTTC
d_call: TRBD1; clone_size: NA; j_call: TRBJ1-4; v_call: TRBV5-4; cdr3_aa: CASRAGTENEKLFF; cdr3_nt: TGTGCCAGCAGGGCCGGGACAGAGAATGAAAAACTGTTTTTT
d_call: TRBD2; clone_size: few; j_call: TRBJ2-7; v_call: TRBV7-2; cdr3_aa: CASSALMAGGTYEQYF; cdr3_nt: TGTGCCAGCAGCGCCCTCATGGCGGGGGGAACCTACGAGCAGTACTTC
d_call: TRBD2; clone_size: NA; j_call: TRBJ2-1; v_call: TRBV6-5; cdr3_aa: CASSRGTSGYNEQFF; cdr3_nt: TGTGCCAGCAGTCGGGGGACTAGCGGATACAATGAGCAGTTCTTC
d_call: TRBD1; clone_size: few; j_call: TRBJ2-7; v_call: TRBV11-2; cdr3_aa: CASSYPTGSSYEQYF; cdr3_nt: TGTGCCAGCAGCTACCCGACAGGGAGCTCCTACGAGCAGTACTTC
d_call: NA; clone_size: NA; j_call: TRBJ2-1; v_call: TRBV7-6; cdr3_aa: CASSPQGGREQFF; cdr3_nt: TGTGCCAGCAGCCCCCAAGGAGGGAGAGAGCAGTTCTTC
d_call: TRBD1; clone_size: NA; j_call: TRBJ1-6; v_call: TRBV5-1; cdr3_aa: CASSPGTGESDSPLHF; cdr3_nt: TGCGCCAGCAGCCCAGGGACAGGGGAGTCAGATTCACCCCTCCACTTT
d_call: NA; clone_size: few; j_call: TRBJ1-1; v_call: TRBV7-9; cdr3_aa: CASSSWSSPTEAFF; cdr3_nt: TGTGCCAGCAGCTCCTGGTCCTCCCCAACTGAAGCTTTCTTT
d_call: TRBD2; clone_size: few; j_call: TRBJ2-6; v_call: TRBV6-6; cdr3_aa: CASSPGGAGANVLTF; cdr3_nt: TGTGCCAGCAGTCCGGGGGGAGCTGGGGCCAACGTCCTGACTTTC
d_call: TRBD2; clone_size: few; j_call: TRBJ2-1; v_call: TRBV19; cdr3_aa: CASSRLAGSYNEQFF; cdr3_nt: TGTGCCAGTAGTCGTCTAGCGGGCTCCTACAATGAGCAGTTCTTC
d_call: TRBD1; clone_size: NA; j_call: TRBJ2-1; v_call: TRBV10-2; cdr3_aa: CASSEPRQGNNEQFF; cdr3_nt: TGCGCCAGCAGTGAGCCGCGACAGGGGAACAATGAGCAGTTCTTC
d_call: NA; clone_size: NA; j_call: TRBJ2-5; v_call: TRBV5-4; cdr3_aa: CASSLALETQYF; cdr3_nt: TGTGCCAGCAGCTTGGCCTTAGAGACCCAGTACTTC
d_call: TRBD2; clone_size: NA; j_call: TRBJ2-7; v_call: TRBV9; cdr3_aa: CASSVVALAGSEQYF; cdr3_nt: TGTGCCAGCAGCGTAGTAGCCCTAGCGGGGTCCGAGCAGTACTTC
d_call: TRBD2; clone_size: NA; j_call: TRBJ2-2; v_call: TRBV2; cdr3_aa: CASRSRTSGRASGELFF; cdr3_nt: TGTGCCAGCAGGTCTAGGACTAGCGGGAGGGCCTCCGGGGAGCTGTTTTTT
d_call: TRBD1; clone_size: NA; j_call: TRBJ2-7; v_call: TRBV5-1; cdr3_aa: CASSVGTGFTNEQYF; cdr3_nt: TGCGCCAGCAGCGTTGGGACAGGGTTTACTAACGAGCAGTACTTC
d_call: TRBD2; clone_size: NA; j_call: TRBJ2-7; v_call: TRBV5-1; cdr3_aa: CASSSWPAGNEQYF; cdr3_nt: TGCGCCAGCAGCTCTTGGCCAGCGGGGAACGAGCAGTACTTC
d_call: NA; clone_size: NA; j_call: TRBJ2-1; v_call: TRBV9; cdr3_aa: CASSPDPGANEQFF; cdr3_nt: TGTGCCAGCAGCCCCGACCCAGGGGCGAATGAGCAGTTCTTC
d_call: NA; clone_size: NA; j_call: TRBJ2-6; v_call: TRBV7-2; cdr3_aa: CASSLNSGANVLTF; cdr3_nt: TGTGCCAGCAGCTTAAACTCTGGGGCCAACGTCCTGACTTTC
d_call: NA; clone_size: few; j_call: TRBJ2-2; v_call: TRBV7-2; cdr3_aa: CASSLVGGTGELFF; cdr3_nt: TGTGCCAGCAGCTTAGTAGGAGGAACCGGGGAGCTGTTTTTT
d_call: NA; clone_size: NA; j_call: TRBJ2-7; v_call: TRBV7-2; cdr3_aa: CASSFTSSYEQYF; cdr3_nt: TGTGCCAGCAGCTTTACTAGCTCCTACGAGCAGTACTTC
d_call: TRBD1; clone_size: NA; j_call: TRBJ1-1; v_call: TRBV30; cdr3_aa: CAWSFSTGGLNAFF; cdr3_nt: TGTGCCTGGAGTTTCTCGACAGGGGGATTGAACGCTTTCTTT
d_call: TRBD1; clone_size: NA; j_call: TRBJ2-7; v_call: TRBV6-5; cdr3_aa: CASSKDRGSYEQYF; cdr3_nt: TGTGCCAGCAGTAAAGACAGGGGATCCTACGAGCAGTACTTC
d_call: NA; clone_size: few; j_call: TRBJ2-7; v_call: TRBV30; cdr3_aa: CAWSPGFYEQYF; cdr3_nt: TGTGCCTGGAGTCCAGGTTTTTACGAGCAGTACTTC
d_call: NA; clone_size: NA; j_call: TRBJ2-1; v_call: TRBV6-5; cdr3_aa: CASRVNYNEQFF; cdr3_nt: TGTGCCAGCAGGGTCAATTACAATGAGCAGTTCTTC
d_call: TRBD2; clone_size: NA; j_call: TRBJ2-1; v_call: TRBV6-6; cdr3_aa: CASTWTSGSNEQFF; cdr3_nt: TGTGCCAGCACCTGGACTAGCGGGAGTAATGAGCAGTTCTTC
d_call: TRBD1; clone_size: few; j_call: TRBJ2-5; v_call: TRBV25-1; cdr3_aa: CASSETGTGGETQYF; cdr3_nt: TGTGCCAGCAGTGAAACCGGGACAGGGGGAGAGACCCAGTACTTC
d_call: NA; clone_size: NA; j_call: TRBJ2-7; v_call: TRBV7-2; cdr3_aa: CASSSTMRQYF; cdr3_nt: TGTGCCAGCAGCTCCACGATGCGGCAGTACTTC
d_call: TRBD2; clone_size: few; j_call: TRBJ2-3; v_call: TRBV29-1; cdr3_aa: CSVASGADTQYF; cdr3_nt: TGCAGCGTTGCAAGCGGGGCGGATACGCAGTATTTT
d_call: TRBD2; clone_size: NA; j_call: TRBJ2-5; v_call: TRBV4-3; cdr3_aa: CASSPSRTSLGQETQYF; cdr3_nt: TGCGCCAGCAGCCCATCACGGACTAGCCTCGGCCAAGAGACCCAGTACTTC
d_call: NA; clone_size: NA; j_call: TRBJ2-4; v_call: TRBV14; cdr3_aa: CASSQEHTIQYF; cdr3_nt: TGTGCCAGCAGCCAAGAGCATACGATTCAGTACTTC
d_call: TRBD1; clone_size: few; j_call: TRBJ2-1; v_call: TRBV29-1; cdr3_aa: CSVRTGGAKWNEQFF; cdr3_nt: TGCAGCGTCCGGACAGGGGGCGCAAAATGGAATGAGCAGTTCTTC
d_call: TRBD1; clone_size: NA; j_call: TRBJ2-3; v_call: TRBV5-1; cdr3_aa: CASSHGDRNTDTQYF; cdr3_nt: TGCGCCAGCAGCCATGGGGACAGGAACACAGATACGCAGTATTTT
d_call: NA; clone_size: NA; j_call: TRBJ1-5; v_call: TRBV7-9; cdr3_aa: CASSLALIGSNQPQHF; cdr3_nt: TGTGCCAGCAGCTTAGCGCTTATCGGTAGCAATCAGCCCCAGCATTTT
d_call: NA; clone_size: NA; j_call: TRBJ2-7; v_call: TRBV18; cdr3_aa: CASSPPVGGLTEQYF; cdr3_nt: TGTGCCAGCTCACCACCAGTCGGGGGCCTTACCGAGCAGTACTTC
d_call: NA; clone_size: NA; j_call: TRBJ2-5; v_call: TRBV30; cdr3_aa: CAGAQETQYF; cdr3_nt: TGTGCCGGGGCGCAGGAGACCCAGTACTTC